The 11 T cell receptor beta chains listed next were all sequenced from one sample in a study of T cell responses to AZD1222 COVID-19 vaccine. The protocol was immunoSEQ multiplex PCR, while the TCRdb copy is restricted to in-frame clones and leaves out a portion. The sample records 140,000 to 150,000 clones, 70% to 90% being singletons. The source was peripheral blood, collected on day 0 of AZD1222 vaccination. These receptors all stem from an adult in good health.

The chain joins TRBV10-3 to TRBJ1-5; possible D gene TRBD1, 5 bases. The CDR3 runs 15 residues. Germline CDR1 ENHRY, CDR2 SYGVKD. Trimming shortened V by 2 bases and J by 4 bases, and 12 bases separated the two germline ends. The CDR3 sequence is CAISEGRAPNQPQHF. For the CDR3, the DNA is TGTGCCATCAGTGAGGGCAGGGCGCCGAATCAGCCCCAGCATTTT.

The V gene is TRBV10-3, the J gene TRBJ2-1; 13 bases fit TRBD2. CDR3 length equals 17 residues. Losses at the gene ends were 5 bases for V and 4 bases for J; bases not matched to a gene: 8. The V gene's germline CDR1 is ENHRY and CDR2 SYGVKD. CDR3 coding DNA: TGTGCCATCAGTCCCCCTGGGGGACTAGCGGGGTACAATGAGCAGTTCTTC. Translated: CAISPPGGLAGYNEQFF.

The J gene is TRBJ1-3, the V gene TRBV28; 7 bases are a match to TRBD1. V shed 6 bases, J shed 0 bases, and the junction held 11 bases outside the gene matches. The CDR3 has 17 amino acids. Germline V CDR1 and CDR2: MDHEN, SYDVKM. CDR3 residues: CASRQGGFSRSGNTIYF. Written as DNA, the CDR3 is TGTGCCAGCAGACAAGGGGGCTTCTCCCGCTCTGGAAACACCATATATTTT.

This chain links TRBV9 with TRBJ2-1; tentative D call: TRBD1 (5 bases). Germline loops: CDR1 SGDLS, CDR2 YYNGEE. Trimming took off 3 bases at V and 6 bases at J, with 16 bases between the two ends. This CDR3 has 15 residues. Here the CDR3 reads CASSAGSLRGNEQFF. For the CDR3, the DNA is TGTGCCAGCAGCGCCGGGTCCCTAAGGGGCAATGAGCAGTTCTTC.

The chain combines TRBV10-3 with TRBJ2-6; D call uncertain. This CDR3 contains 15 residues. Trimming removed 7 bases at V and 0 bases at J, with 10 bases between. Germline lookup yields CDR1 ENHRY and CDR2 SYGVKD. The CDR3 coding sequence is TGTGCCATCACGGACGGGCCCTCTGGGGCCAACGTCCTGACTTTC. It is translated as CAITDGPSGANVLTF.

This chain uses TRBV13 with TRBJ2-5; the D gene could be TRBD1 or TRBD2 (5 bases each). CDR1 is PRHDT and CDR2 is FYEKMQ in the germline V gene (reference sequence). This CDR3 comprises 17 residues. The ends were cut back, 3 bases at V and 2 bases at J, with 19 bases in the middle. This chain's CDR3 is CASSFGASSPTQETQYF. The CDR3 DNA sequence: TGTGCCAGCAGCTTCGGGGCCAGCAGCCCAACTCAAGAGACCCAGTACTTC.

For this clone: Within the sample, other DNA sequences also encode this same CDR3. This chain uses TRBV12-3 or TRBV12-4 with TRBJ2-2; no definite D call. V gave up 1 base and J gave up 6 bases, with 3 bases separating them. The CDR3 totals 12 residues. The CDR3 nucleotides are TGTGCCAGCAGTTTAGGGGCCGGGGAGCTGTTTTTT. It is translated as CASSLGAGELFF.

The chain couples TRBV11-3 to TRBJ2-1; D gene unclear. CDR1 is SGHNT, CDR2 YENEEA, per germline. CDR3 length equals 13 residues. V lost 5 bases and J 7 bases, leaving 12 bases between the germline ends. The CDR3, as DNA: TGTGCCAGCAGCCCCGGACCTGGGAATGAGCAGTTCTTC. Translated: CASSPGPGNEQFF.

The J gene is TRBJ2-1, the V gene TRBV14; no reliable D call. Per the germline V gene, CDR1 is SGHDN and CDR2 is FVKESK. Trimming cost V 8 bases and J 6 bases, with 8 bases left between them. CDR3 length: 11 residues. The CDR3: CASDPPNEQFF. DNA of the CDR3: TGTGCCAGCGACCCCCCCAATGAGCAGTTCTTC.

The sample holds a few counts of this clone. The rearrangement links TRBV9 to TRBJ2-1; possible D gene TRBD2, 5 bases. Germline-derived CDR1 and CDR2 are SGDLS and YYNGEE. The CDR3 contains 13 residues. The ends were cut back, 3 bases at V and 7 bases at J, with 11 bases in the middle. The CDR3: CASSAREENEQFF. Here the CDR3 DNA reads TGTGCCAGCAGCGCCCGGGAAGAGAATGAGCAGTTCTTC.

For the CDR3, the DNA is TGTGCCAGCAGTACTTTCAGGATCGACCCCTATAATTCACCCCTCCACTTT. Amino acids: CASSTFRIDPYNSPLHF. The chain combines TRBV28 with TRBJ1-6; D unresolved. V was clipped by 5 bases and J by 2 bases, with 16 bases between them. The V gene's germline CDR1 is MDHEN and CDR2 SYDVKM. CDR3 length: 17 amino acids.